The source of this T cell receptor beta chain is a study of cytomegalovirus exposure and HLA in healthy donors. Study-level results: In an earlier analysis, about 87% or about 30%: the productive usage of most TCR beta V segments. A missense DCLRE1C variant was associated with V- and J-gene trimming of TCR beta chains in a later analysis, and an independent cohort replicated the association.

On this clone: Its antigen is currently unknown.

Germline CDR1 is SGHRS and CDR2 is YFSETQ. V lost 1 base, J lost 1 base, and 2 bases stayed unmatched. CDR3 size: 15 residues. Primers: 60 Vbeta forward and 13 Jbeta reverse. Sequenced by immunoSEQ multiplex PCR; TCRdb stores in-frame clones only, minus some. The sample features tens of thousands of clones, with 4.5% to 6.5% in its top ten. Sequencing was performed on PBMCs. The rearrangement uses TRBV5-1 and TRBJ2-3, with 8 bases matching TRBD2. This clonotype was obtained from a girl between 5 and 17 years old in good health and CMV-seropositive. The CDR3 nucleotides are TGCGCCAGCAGCTTGAGGCGGGGGGGCACAGATACGCAGTATTTT. Protein product: CASSLRRGGTDTQYF.